The rows below give T cell receptor beta chains drawn from one sample of a study of cytomegalovirus exposure and HLA in healthy donors. Generated by immunoSEQ multiplex PCR, the TCRdb table keeps only in-frame clones and is missing some. Of about 130,000 clones in the sample, approximately 9% were seen once. Specimen: PBMCs. The receptors stem from a middle-aged woman in good health and CMV-seropositive. The CDR3 runs from the conserved cysteine through the conserved F or W. The D gene is left open where the match is weak. Size tells how often a clone was seen (once, few, many) or the class of an expanded clone, and some rows leave it out.

>.|TRBJ2-1|.|TRBV7-6
TGTGCCAGCAGCCTAAAGGAGAATGAGCAGTTCTTC
CASSLKENEQFF
>TRBD1|TRBJ1-6|many|TRBV6-6
TGTGCCAGTTGGACAGGGGGCTATTCACCCCTCCACTTT
CASWTGGYSPLHF
>TRBD1|TRBJ2-7|.|TRBV7-2
TGTGCCAGCAGCTTAGAGGGGGCTCTCTCCTACGAGCAGTACTTC
CASSLEGALSYEQYF
>.|TRBJ1-4|.|TRBV4-3
TGCGCCAGCAGCCAAGATCGTTGGGGGACAGAAAAACTGTTTTTT
CASSQDRWGTEKLFF
>TRBD1|TRBJ1-4|.|TRBV29-1
TGCAGCGGCCGACAGGGAGCGAGTGAAAAACTGTTTTTT
CSGRQGASEKLFF
>.|TRBJ2-7|few|TRBV6-5
TGTGCCAGCAGTGAACAGGGATACTCCTACGAGCAGTACTTC
CASSEQGYSYEQYF
>.|TRBJ2-3|few|TRBV9
TGTGCCAGCAGCGTAGGGGGGAGGACCTCAGATACGCAGTATTTT
CASSVGGRTSDTQYF
>.|TRBJ1-4|.|TRBV5-6
TGTGCCAGCAGGCCTTACAGGGTAACTAATGAAAAACTGTTTTTT
CASRPYRVTNEKLFF
>.|TRBJ2-7|few|TRBV5-1
TGCGCCAGCAGAGGCAGGGATTACGAGCAGTACTTC
CASRGRDYEQYF
>TRBD1|TRBJ2-7|.|TRBV5-1
TGCGCCAGCAACCTAGGGACAGGTTATTCCTACGAGCAGTACTTC
CASNLGTGYSYEQYF
>TRBD1|TRBJ1-5|few|TRBV19
TGTGCCAGTAGTAGGGGACAGGGGACCCCTAGCAATCAGCCCCAGCATTTT
CASSRGQGTPSNQPQHF
>.|TRBJ2-1|few|TRBV29-1
TGCACCGTAACAGGGAGAGAAAGAAATGAGCAGTTCTTC
CTVTGRERNEQFF
>.|TRBJ1-1|few|TRBV29-1
TGCAGCGTTGAAAAGACTATGAACACTGAAGCTTTCTTT
CSVEKTMNTEAFF
>TRBD2|TRBJ2-5|.|TRBV6-6
TGTGCCAGCAGCCTCTGGGAGGGAGTCGAGACCCAGTACTTC
CASSLWEGVETQYF
>.|TRBJ2-7|few|TRBV5-1
TGCGCCAGCAGCTTCGGACGGTGGGGCGGGGCCTCCTACGAGCAGTACTTC
CASSFGRWGGASYEQYF
>.|TRBJ1-1|few|TRBV18
TGTGCCAGCTCCCTCGGTGGGGCAGGGAACACTGAAGCTTTCTTT
CASSLGGAGNTEAFF